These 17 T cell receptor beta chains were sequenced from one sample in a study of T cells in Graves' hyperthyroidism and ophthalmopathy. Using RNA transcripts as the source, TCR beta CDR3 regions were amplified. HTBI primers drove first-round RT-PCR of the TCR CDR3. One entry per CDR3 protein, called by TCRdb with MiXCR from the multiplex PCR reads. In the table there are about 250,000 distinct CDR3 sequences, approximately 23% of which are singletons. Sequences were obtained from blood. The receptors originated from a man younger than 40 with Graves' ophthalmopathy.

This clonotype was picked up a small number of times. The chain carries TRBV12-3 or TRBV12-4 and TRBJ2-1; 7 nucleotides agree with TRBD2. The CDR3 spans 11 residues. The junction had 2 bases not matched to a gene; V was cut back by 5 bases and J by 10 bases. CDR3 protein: CASSTSVEQFF. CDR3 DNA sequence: TGTGCCAGCAGTACTAGCGTAGAGCAGTTCTTC.

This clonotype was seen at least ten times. The CDR3 coding sequence is TGCGCCAGCAGCTTGGGAGGGAGGGAGACCCAGTACTTC. As protein: CASSLGGRETQYF. This chain uses TRBV5-1 with TRBJ2-5; weak D call: TRBD2 (6 bases). CDR3 length equals 13 residues. Germline V lookup: CDR1 SGHRS, CDR2 YFSETQ. V was pared by 0 bases and J by 5 bases, with 8 bases between.

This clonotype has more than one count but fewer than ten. CDR3 DNA: TGTGCCAGTAGTATGGGACAGGGTTGGGAAGCTTTCTTT. Translating gives CASSMGQGWEAFF. The V gene is TRBV19, the J gene TRBJ1-1; TRBD1 agrees at 9 bases. CDR3 length equals 13 residues. V shed 3 bases, J shed 8 bases, and the junction held 4 bases outside the gene matches. The germline V gene has CDR1 LNHDA and CDR2 SQIVND (reference sequence).

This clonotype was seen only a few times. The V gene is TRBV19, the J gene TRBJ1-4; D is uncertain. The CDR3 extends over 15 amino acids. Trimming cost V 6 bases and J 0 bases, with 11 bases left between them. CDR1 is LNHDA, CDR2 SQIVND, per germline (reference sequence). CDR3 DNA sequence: TGTGCCAGTAGCCCCGGGATTGCAACTAATGAAAAACTGTTTTTT. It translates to CASSPGIATNEKLFF.

The CDR3 here is CASRGRSGSSTDTQYF. For the CDR3, the DNA is TGCGCCAGCAGGGGGCGATCGGGCTCTAGCACAGATACGCAGTATTTT. The V gene is TRBV5-1, the J gene TRBJ2-3, with a tentative D call TRBD1 (5 bases). CDR1 is SGHRS, CDR2 YFSETQ, per germline. V lost 5 bases, J lost 0 bases, and 16 bases lay in between. CDR3 length equals 16 residues. The entire variable domain, with the rest obtained from reference TRBV5-1 and TRBJ2-3, is as follows: KAGVTQTPRYLIKTRGQQVTLSCSPISGHRSVSWYQQTPGQGLQFLFEYFSETQRNKGNFPGRFSGRQFSNSRSEMNVSTLELGDSALYLCASRGRSGSSTDTQYFGPGTRLTVL.

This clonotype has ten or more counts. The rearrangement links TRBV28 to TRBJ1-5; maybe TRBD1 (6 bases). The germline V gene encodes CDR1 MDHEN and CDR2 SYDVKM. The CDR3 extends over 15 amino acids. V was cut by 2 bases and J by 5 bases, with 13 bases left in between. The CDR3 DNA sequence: TGTGCCAGCAGTTTAAGCAGGGGAGGGCATCAGCCCCAGCATTTT. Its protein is CASSLSRGGHQPQHF. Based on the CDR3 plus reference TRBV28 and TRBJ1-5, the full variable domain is DVKVTQSSRYLVKRTGEKVFLECVQDMDHENMFWYRQDPGLGLRLIYFSYDVKMKEKGDIPEGYSVSREKKERFSLILESASTNQTSMYLCASSLSRGGHQPQHFGDGTRLSIL.

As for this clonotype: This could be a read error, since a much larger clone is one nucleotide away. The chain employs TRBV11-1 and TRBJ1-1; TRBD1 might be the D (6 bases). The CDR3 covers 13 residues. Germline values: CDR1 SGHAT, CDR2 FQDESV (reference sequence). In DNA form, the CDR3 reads TGTGCCGGCAGCTTAGAGGGGGACTTCGAAGCTTTCTTT. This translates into CAGSLEGDFEAFF.

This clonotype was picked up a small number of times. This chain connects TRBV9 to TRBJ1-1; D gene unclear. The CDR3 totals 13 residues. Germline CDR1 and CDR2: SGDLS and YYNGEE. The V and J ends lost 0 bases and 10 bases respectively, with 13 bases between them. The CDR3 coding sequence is TGTGCCAGCAGCGTAGATGAAAAGGGTGGAGCTTTCTTT. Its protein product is CASSVDEKGGAFF.

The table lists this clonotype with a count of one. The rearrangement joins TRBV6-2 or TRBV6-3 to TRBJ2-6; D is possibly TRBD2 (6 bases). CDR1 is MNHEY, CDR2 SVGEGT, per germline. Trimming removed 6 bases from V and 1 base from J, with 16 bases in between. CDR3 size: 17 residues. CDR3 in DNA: TGTGCCAGCAGCCGAGGGGACTCTGGATCTGGGGCCAACGTCCTGACTTTC. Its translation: CASSRGDSGSGANVLTF.

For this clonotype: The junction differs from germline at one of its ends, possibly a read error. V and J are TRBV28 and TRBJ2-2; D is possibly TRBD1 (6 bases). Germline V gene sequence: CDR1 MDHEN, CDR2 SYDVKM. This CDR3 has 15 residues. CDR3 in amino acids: CASSFLGAGTGEPFF. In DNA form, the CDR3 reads TGTGCCAGCAGTTTTTTGGGGGCGGGCACCGGGGAGCCGTTTTTT.

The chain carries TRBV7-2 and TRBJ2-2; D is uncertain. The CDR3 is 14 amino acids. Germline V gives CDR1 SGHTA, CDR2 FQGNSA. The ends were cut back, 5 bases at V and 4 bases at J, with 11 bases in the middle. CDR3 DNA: TGTGCCAGCAGCCTCGGGTCGGCCACCGGGGAGCTGTTTTTT. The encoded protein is CASSLGSATGELFF.

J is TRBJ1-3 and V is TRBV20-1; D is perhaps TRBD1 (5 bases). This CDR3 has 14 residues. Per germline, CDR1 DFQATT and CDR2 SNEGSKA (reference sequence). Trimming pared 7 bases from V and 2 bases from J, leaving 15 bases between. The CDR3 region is CSVGRGSAGNTIYF. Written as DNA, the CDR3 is TGCAGTGTTGGGAGGGGTTCAGCTGGAAACACCATATATTTT.

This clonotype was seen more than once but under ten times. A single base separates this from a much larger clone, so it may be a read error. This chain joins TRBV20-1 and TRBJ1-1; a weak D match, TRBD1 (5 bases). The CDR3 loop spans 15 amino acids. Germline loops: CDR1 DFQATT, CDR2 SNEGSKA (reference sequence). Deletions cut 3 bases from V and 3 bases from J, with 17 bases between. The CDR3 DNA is TGCAGTGCTAGCACCACTAGGGCAGGGCACACTGAAGCTTTCTTT. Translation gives CSASTTRAGHTEAFF.

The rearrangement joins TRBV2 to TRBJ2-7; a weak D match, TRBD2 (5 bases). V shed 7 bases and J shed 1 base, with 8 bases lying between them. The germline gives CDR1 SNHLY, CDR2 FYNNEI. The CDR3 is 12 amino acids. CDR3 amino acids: CASKLESYEQYF. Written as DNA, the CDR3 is TGTGCCAGCAAACTAGAGTCCTACGAGCAGTACTTC.

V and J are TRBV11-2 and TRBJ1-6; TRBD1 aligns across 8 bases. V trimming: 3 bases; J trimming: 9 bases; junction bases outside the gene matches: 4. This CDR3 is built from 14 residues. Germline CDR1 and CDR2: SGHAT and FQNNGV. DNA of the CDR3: TGTGCCAGCAGCTTCGGACAGGGACGTTCACCCCTCCACTTT. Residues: CASSFGQGRSPLHF.

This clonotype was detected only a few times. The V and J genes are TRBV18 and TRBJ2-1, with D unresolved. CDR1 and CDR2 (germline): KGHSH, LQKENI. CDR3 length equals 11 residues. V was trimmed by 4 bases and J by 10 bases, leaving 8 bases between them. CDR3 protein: CASSRSWEQFF. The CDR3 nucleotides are TGTGCCAGCTCACGATCCTGGGAGCAGTTCTTC.

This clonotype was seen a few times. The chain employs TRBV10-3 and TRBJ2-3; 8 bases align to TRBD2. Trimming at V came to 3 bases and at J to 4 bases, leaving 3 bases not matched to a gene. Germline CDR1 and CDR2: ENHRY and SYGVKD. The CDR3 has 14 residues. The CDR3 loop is CAISDGRAADTQYF. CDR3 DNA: TGTGCCATCAGTGACGGGAGGGCCGCAGATACGCAGTATTTT.